This record concerns one T cell receptor (beta chain) sequence. Antigen specificity is unknown. This specimen belongs to a study of shared clonotypes between healthy human individuals. On the study more broadly: Sampling drew on donors who were two women and a few men aged 18 to 49. Per donor, three plates held CD4 naive cells, three held CD4 memory, two held CD8 naive and one held CD8 memory. Study results and caveats: Naive subsets, compared against memory subsets, generally had larger estimated richness values.

The data were produced by immunoSEQ multiplex PCR, yet TCRdb's version contains in-frame clones alone and is incomplete. Seen here are under 1 million clones, 90% to 98% observed once, and the top ten hold less than 0.25%. Naive CD8 populations comprised CD45RO-negative cells positively selected for CCR7, excluding terminally differentiated effector memory CD45RA+ cells. Donors comprised healthy HIV-negative adults lacking recent acute infections or vaccinations. The source of this sequence is a man aged 25-45 years in good health. The sample consisted of naive CD8+ T cells sorted from blood.

CDR3 sequence reads: CASSWGGNEQFF. The CDR3 DNA reads as TGTGCCAGCAGCTGGGGGGGCAATGAGCAGTTCTTC. The chain couples TRBV6-5 to TRBJ2-1; 7 nucleotides line up with TRBD2. With V trimmed by 6 bases and J by 6 bases, 2 bases remained unmatched. This CDR3 is built from 12 residues. Germline-derived CDR1 and CDR2 are MNHEY and SVGAGI.